A selection of T cell receptor beta chains follows, all from one sample in a study of T-cell memory formation after mild COVID-19. TCRdb recomputed calls from the 5' RACE reads with MiXCR, one row per CDR3 protein. The sample has 540,000 or so distinct CDR3 sequences, 20% seen once. The material sequenced was PBMCs or a T cell subset sorted from them (not recorded which). These receptors came from an adult woman who had mild COVID-19 (a few samples of this study predate the infection). Cell type and time point are not known. The CDR3 runs from the conserved cysteine through the conserved F or W. The D gene is left open where the match is weak. A clone size is listed for some rows: how often the clone was seen (once, few, many), or a class if it is expanded.

D: TRBD1
J: TRBJ2-1
size: few
V: TRBV7-9
DNA: TGTGCCAGCAGCTTAGGAAAGACAGGGATTCCTCCAATCAATGAGCAGTTCTTC
CDR3: CASSLGKTGIPPINEQFF

D: NA
J: TRBJ2-7
size: NA
V: TRBV7-2
DNA: TGTGCCAGCAGCCCAGCGCACCCTGCGGGGCCCTACGAGCAGTACTTC
CDR3: CASSPAHPAGPYEQYF

D: NA
J: TRBJ2-5
size: few
V: TRBV28
DNA: TGTGCCACCCAAGTTCCTCAAGAGACCCAGTACTTC
CDR3: CATQVPQETQYF

D: TRBD1
J: TRBJ1-2
size: few
V: TRBV4-2
DNA: TGTGCCAGCAGCCAAGATGGGACAGGGGGCGCCTATGGCTACACCTTC
CDR3: CASSQDGTGGAYGYTF

D: NA
J: TRBJ2-2
size: NA
V: TRBV29-1
DNA: TGCAGCGTTGTTGCCCCGGACACGAACACCGGGGAGCTGTTTTTT
CDR3: CSVVAPDTNTGELFF

D: TRBD1
J: TRBJ2-3
size: many
V: TRBV5-6
DNA: TGTGCCAGCAGCTCCGGGACAGGGGGCGCCGGAGATACGCAGTATTTT
CDR3: CASSSGTGGAGDTQYF

D: NA
J: TRBJ2-3
size: NA
V: TRBV5-4
DNA: TGTGCCAGCAGCCCGGAGGACTCTCCCCCGGATACGCAGTATTTT
CDR3: CASSPEDSPPDTQYF

D: NA
J: TRBJ2-7
size: once
V: TRBV5-4
DNA: TGTGCCAGCAGCAACAGGGTCCCTTCAGAGGACGAGCAGTACTTC
CDR3: CASSNRVPSEDEQYF

D: NA
J: TRBJ1-5
size: NA
V: TRBV30
DNA: TGTGCCTGGAGTCCCCCAGGGGCCCCTTATCGCAATCAGCCCCAGCATTTT
CDR3: CAWSPPGAPYRNQPQHF

D: NA
J: TRBJ2-1
size: few
V: TRBV3-1
DNA: TGTGCCAGCAGCGCAGGGTCTGAGCAGTTCTTC
CDR3: CASSAGSEQFF

D: TRBD2
J: TRBJ2-5
size: few
V: TRBV7-3
DNA: TGTGCCAGCAGCCTCCTCGGCGGGGGACCGAAAGAGACCCAGTACTTC
CDR3: CASSLLGGGPKETQYF